Listed here are 18 T cell receptor beta chains from one sample, sequenced in a study of T cells in Graves' hyperthyroidism and ophthalmopathy. Amplified TCR beta CDR3 regions derived from RNA transcripts. Carried out on the TCR CDR3, a first-round RT-PCR used the HTBI primer set. MiXCR, applied by TCRdb to the multiplex PCR reads, yields one record per CDR3 protein. This table has around 480,000 distinct CDR3 sequences, over 13% appearing once. The sample consisted of blood. The receptors were gathered from a woman aged 18-29 years with Graves' hyperthyroidism.

The table lists this clonotype with a few counts. The chain joins TRBV29-1 to TRBJ2-7; 9 positions agree with TRBD2. The CDR3 is 14 amino acids. V was pared by 7 bases and J by 2 bases, with 9 bases of the junction left unmatched. The germline V gene has CDR1 SQVTM and CDR2 ANQGSEA. The DNA of the CDR3 is TGCAGCGCAGCCGGGGCTAGCGGGACCTACGAGCAGTACTTC. Its protein product is CSAAGASGTYEQYF.

This clonotype was recorded at least ten times. The genes are TRBV27 and TRBJ2-3; TRBD1 matches 7 bases. CDR1 is MNHEY and CDR2 is SMNVEV in the germline V gene (reference sequence). Losses at the gene ends were 5 bases for V and 6 bases for J; bases not matched to a gene: 8. The CDR3 sequence is 14 residues long. The CDR3 bases are TGTGCCAGCAGTCGACAGGGACGCGGGGATACGCAGTATTTT. It yields the protein CASSRQGRGDTQYF.

This clonotype was counted only a few times. The chain is built from TRBV27 and TRBJ2-1; D is ambiguous. The CDR3 consists of 14 residues. V shed 2 bases and J shed 4 bases, with 9 bases lying between them. CDR1 is MNHEY and CDR2 is SMNVEV in the germline V gene (reference sequence). The CDR3 coding sequence is TGTGCCAGCAGTTTAATGGCGGATTACAATGAGCAGTTCTTC. This sequence encodes CASSLMADYNEQFF.

This clonotype came up many times. The rearrangement uses TRBV12-3 or TRBV12-4 and TRBJ2-7; possible D gene TRBD2, 6 bases. V gave up 6 bases and J gave up 6 bases, with 15 bases separating them. The CDR3 covers 13 residues. The CDR3 reads CASSKQTRGEQYV. In DNA form, the CDR3 reads TGTGCCAGCAGCAAACAGACTAGAGGCGAGCAGTACGTC.

V usage is TRBV20-1 and J usage is TRBJ2-3; the match to TRBD2 covers 10 bases. The CDR3 totals 16 residues. CDR1 and CDR2 (germline): DFQATT, SNEGSKA (reference sequence). The CDR3 spells CSSSSGSLSYTDTQYF. The CDR3 nucleotides are TGCAGCAGTTCTAGCGGGAGTCTCTCTTACACAGATACGCAGTATTTT.

Many counts were recorded for this clonotype. The rearrangement links TRBV30 to TRBJ2-2; 9 nucleotides line up with TRBD2. After removal of 3 bases from V and 6 bases from J, the junction contained 11 bases not matched to a gene. Germline CDR1 reads GTSNPN; CDR2 reads SVGIG (reference sequence). The CDR3 has 16 amino acids. CDR3 amino acids: CAWRELAGEKSGELFF. CDR3 nucleotide sequence: TGTGCCTGGAGGGAATTAGCGGGAGAAAAGTCCGGGGAGCTGTTTTTT.

This clonotype was observed a handful of times. The chain couples TRBV7-9 to TRBJ2-6; D unresolved. The length of the CDR3 is 12 residues. The V gene lost 11 bases and the J gene lost 3 bases, with 8 bases spanning the gap. Germline V gene lookup returns CDR1 SEHNR and CDR2 FQNEAQ (reference sequence). The CDR3 sequence: CAGLLGANVLTF. The CDR3 DNA reads TGTGCCGGGCTTCTTGGGGCCAACGTCCTGACTTTC.

This clonotype was found many times. The rearrangement joins TRBV7-2 to TRBJ1-1; D is unclear. From germline, CDR1 is SGHTA and CDR2 FQGNSA. This CDR3 contains 14 residues. Trimming cost V 1 base and J 1 base, with 7 bases left between them. The chain's CDR3 is CASSLVSKNTEAFF. CDR3 coding DNA: TGTGCCAGCAGCTTAGTTTCCAAGAACACTGAAGCTTTCTTT.

This clonotype was recorded many times. This chain uses TRBV11-2 with TRBJ1-1, with unresolved D. This CDR3 region has 14 residues. CDR1 and CDR2 (germline): SGHAT, FQNNGV. V was cut by 2 bases and J by 5 bases, with 12 bases left in between. The CDR3 sequence: CASSLSQTGTEAFF. For the CDR3, the DNA is TGTGCCAGCAGCTTAAGCCAGACGGGAACTGAAGCTTTCTTT.

The table lists this clonotype with a few counts. The chain uses TRBV12-3 or TRBV12-4 and TRBJ2-4; the D gene is possibly TRBD2 (7 bases). The CDR3 extends over 17 amino acids. V shed 1 base and J shed 1 base, with 14 bases lying between them. In DNA form, the CDR3 reads TGTGCCAGCAGTTTAGGAAGGGGGGGGGGGGCCAAAAACATTCAGTACTTC. This sequence encodes CASSLGRGGGAKNIQYF.

This clonotype was seen repeatedly, ten times or more. This chain links TRBV12-3 or TRBV12-4 with TRBJ2-5; no clear D gene. The CDR3 totals 12 residues. V was cut by 3 bases and J by 6 bases, with 8 bases left in between. The CDR3 protein is CASSLSWKTQYF. In nucleotides, the CDR3 is TGTGCCAGCAGTTTGTCCTGGAAGACCCAGTACTTC.

This clonotype was seen only a few times. A single base separates this from a much larger clone, so it may be a read error. The rearrangement joins TRBV2 to TRBJ1-2, with TRBD1 identical over 9 bases. Germline values: CDR1 SNHLY, CDR2 FYNNEI. The CDR3 is made up of 14 amino acids. The CDR3 bases are TGTGTCAGCACCGTACTCACAGGGGGCGGTGGCTACACCTTC. Encoded protein: CVSTVLTGGGGYTF.

This clonotype was observed at least ten times. The genes are TRBV28 and TRBJ2-7, with a weak D call TRBD2 (5 bases). Germline CDR1 is MDHEN and CDR2 is SYDVKM. V dropped 4 bases and J dropped 5 bases, with 9 bases sitting between them. The CDR3 covers 12 residues. CDR3 coding DNA: TGTGCCAGCAGTTCGCGGGCCCACGAGCAGTACTTC. Its protein product is CASSSRAHEQYF.

The sample holds a few counts of this clonotype. The chain joins TRBV12-3 or TRBV12-4 to TRBJ2-5; unclear D gene. There are 11 residues in the CDR3. Deletions cut 5 bases from V and 4 bases from J, with 5 bases between. CDR3 sequence (DNA): TGTGCCAGCAGTATATTAGAGACCCAGTACTTC. It translates to CASSILETQYF.

CDR3 loop: CASGTAMNTEAFF. In nucleotides, the CDR3 is TGTGCCAGTGGGACAGCCATGAACACTGAAGCTTTCTTT. The chain uses TRBV28 and TRBJ1-1; 7 positions agree with TRBD1. V was clipped by 9 bases and J by 0 bases; unmatched bases: 4. From germline, CDR1 is MDHEN and CDR2 SYDVKM. This CDR3 has 13 residues.

This clonotype appeared many times. V and J are TRBV29-1 and TRBJ2-2; 7 positions agree with TRBD2. The CDR3 loop spans 15 amino acids. Looked up from germline, CDR1 is SQVTM and CDR2 is ANQGSEA. Trimming cost V 3 bases and J 4 bases; bases outside gene matches: 8. CDR3 DNA sequence: TGCAGCGTTGACGGCGGGAGTCGGACCACCGGGGAGCTGTTTTTT. It translates to CSVDGGSRTTGELFF.

This clonotype was recorded at least ten times. CDR3 in amino acids: CASSLSTGIETQYF. In nucleotides, the CDR3 is TGTGCCAGCAGTTTATCGACAGGAATTGAGACCCAGTACTTC. The chain couples TRBV27 to TRBJ2-5, with D possibly matching TRBD1 (6 bases). V lost 0 bases and J 5 bases, leaving 10 bases between the germline ends. The germline V gene has CDR1 MNHEY and CDR2 SMNVEV (reference sequence). The CDR3 runs to 14 residues.

This clonotype was recorded many times. V and J are TRBV2 and TRBJ1-5, with D possibly TRBD1 on 6 matching bases. V lost 7 bases to trimming and J lost 0 bases, with 13 bases between them. Looked up from germline, CDR1 is SNHLY and CDR2 is FYNNEI. This CDR3 region has 15 residues. CDR3: CASKDRSYSNQPQHF. CDR3 coding DNA: TGTGCCAGCAAAGACAGGAGTTATAGCAATCAGCCCCAGCATTTT. Filled out from reference TRBV2 and TRBJ1-5, the complete variable domain reads EPEVTQTPSHQVTQMGQEVILRCVPISNHLYFYWYRQILGQKVEFLVSFYNNEISEKSEIFDDQFSVERPDGSNFTLKIRSTKLEDSAMYFCASKDRSYSNQPQHFGDGTRLSIL.